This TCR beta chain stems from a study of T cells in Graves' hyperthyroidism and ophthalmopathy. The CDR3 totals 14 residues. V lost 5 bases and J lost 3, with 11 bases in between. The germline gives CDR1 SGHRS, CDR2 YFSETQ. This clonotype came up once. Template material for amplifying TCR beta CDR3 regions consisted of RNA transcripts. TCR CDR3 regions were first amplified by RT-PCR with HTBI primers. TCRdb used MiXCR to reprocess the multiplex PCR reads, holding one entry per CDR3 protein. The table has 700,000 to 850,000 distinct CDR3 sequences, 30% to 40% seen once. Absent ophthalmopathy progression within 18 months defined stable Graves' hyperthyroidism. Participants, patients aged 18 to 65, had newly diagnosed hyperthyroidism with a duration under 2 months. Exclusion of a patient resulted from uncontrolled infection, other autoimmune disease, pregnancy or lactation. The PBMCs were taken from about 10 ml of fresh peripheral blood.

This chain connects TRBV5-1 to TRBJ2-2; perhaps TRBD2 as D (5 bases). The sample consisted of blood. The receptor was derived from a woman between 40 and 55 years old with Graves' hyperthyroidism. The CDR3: CASSSAGHTGELFF. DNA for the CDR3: TGCGCCAGCAGTTCTGCGGGCCACACCGGGGAGCTGTTTTTT.